These 15 T cell receptor beta chains were all obtained from the same sample, sequenced in a study of blood T cell repertoires in COVID-19 (dated by TCRdb to the early 2020s). To prepare the library, the immunoSEQ multiplex PCR assay was applied. TCRdb carries this immuneACCESS record with in-frame sequences only. Its versions omit some clonotypes, under half of them owing to an unresolved V gene in the studies checked, with the rest unexplained. This sample holds around 190,000 clones; more than 75% were observed only once. The biggest ten clones account for 4% to 5.5% of the sample. Sequenced sample: peripheral blood. These receptors originate from a human donor in a cohort sampled during active COVID-19.

The chain couples TRBV6-6 to TRBJ2-1; tentatively, D is TRBD1 (6 bases). The CDR3 runs 13 residues. V lost 6 bases and J lost 2, with 8 bases in between. Germline-derived CDR1 and CDR2 are MNHNY and SVGAGI (reference sequence). The CDR3 bases are TGTGCCAGCAGACAGGGAGCCTACAATGAGCAGTTCTTC. Translated: CASRQGAYNEQFF.

The J gene is TRBJ2-2, the V gene TRBV19; 8 bases fit TRBD1. The CDR3 extends over 17 amino acids. Losses at the gene ends were 2 bases for V and 8 bases for J; bases not matched to a gene: 13. CDR1 LNHDA and CDR2 SQIVND come from the germline V gene (reference sequence). The CDR3 region is CASSITPGQVVLGELFF. The CDR3 DNA is TGTGCCAGTAGTATAACTCCGGGACAGGTCGTATTAGGGGAGCTGTTTTTT.

The chain combines TRBV19 with TRBJ1-1, with D unclear. Germline V gives CDR1 LNHDA, CDR2 SQIVND (reference sequence). The V end lost 4 bases, the J end lost 2 bases, and 8 bases lay between the germline ends. The CDR3 loop spans 13 amino acids. CDR3 DNA sequence: TGTGCCAGTAGTACAACACCTAACACTGAAGCTTTCTTT. Translating it yields CASSTTPNTEAFF.

V usage is TRBV7-2 and J usage is TRBJ2-3; 7 bases are shared with TRBD1. The ends lost 6 bases at V and 8 bases at J; junction bases unmatched: 14. Germline CDR1 SGHTA, CDR2 FQGNSA. The CDR3 has 15 amino acids. The CDR3 here is CASSLSQGVGGTQYF. Written as DNA, the CDR3 is TGTGCCAGCAGTCTCTCTCAGGGGGTAGGAGGTACGCAGTATTTT.

This clone was observed a few times. The genes are TRBV12-3 or TRBV12-4 and TRBJ1-6; the match to TRBD1 covers 7 bases. The CDR3 extends over 13 amino acids. The V and J ends lost 6 bases and 9 bases, in that order; junction bases with no gene match: 5. CDR3 sequence reads: CASRTGEASPLHF. For the CDR3, the DNA is TGTGCCAGCAGAACAGGGGAGGCTTCACCCCTCCACTTT.

This chain uses TRBV18 with TRBJ2-3, with a possible D match to TRBD1 (5 bases). Germline lookup yields CDR1 KGHSH and CDR2 LQKENI. The CDR3 loop spans 14 amino acids. The germline V and J ends were trimmed by 3 bases and 2 bases, with 9 bases remaining between them. CDR3 sequence (DNA): TGTGCCAGCTCACCCGACAGAAACACAGATACGCAGTATTTT. Protein: CASSPDRNTDTQYF.

This clone was counted a single time. The chain is built from TRBV27 and TRBJ1-5; perhaps TRBD1 as D (5 bases). Germline V gene data show CDR1 as MNHEY and CDR2 as SMNVEV (reference sequence). The V end lost 3 bases, the J end lost 4 bases, and 10 bases lay between the germline ends. The length of the CDR3 is 14 residues. The CDR3 region has the DNA TGTGCCAGCAGTTTTCTTTCAGGGAATCAGCCCCAGCATTTT. This encodes CASSFLSGNQPQHF.

This clone was observed a few times. V usage is TRBV6-2 or TRBV6-3 and J usage is TRBJ2-1, with a weak D call TRBD2 (6 bases). Germline values: CDR1 MNHEY, CDR2 SVGEGT. The V end was cut by 2 bases, the J end by 4 bases, with 12 bases between. The CDR3 spans 15 residues. CDR3 in DNA: TGTGCCAGCAGTTACAAGGCGGGACCATACAATGAGCAGTTCTTC. The encoded protein is CASSYKAGPYNEQFF.

CDR3 residues: CASSLQAMNTEAFF. The DNA for the CDR3 is TGTGCCAGCAGCCTACAGGCCATGAACACTGAAGCTTTCTTT. This chain uses TRBV11-2 with TRBJ1-1; possibly TRBD1 for D (5 bases). V lost 5 bases and J lost 0, with 10 bases in between. CDR3 length: 14 amino acids. In germline, CDR1 is SGHAT, CDR2 FQNNGV.

The CDR3 spells CASAPRDRGGYGYTF. In nucleotides, the CDR3 is TGTGCCAGCGCTCCCCGGGACAGGGGTGGCTATGGCTACACCTTC. This chain uses TRBV19 with TRBJ1-2, with TRBD1 matching over 10 bases. Germline V gene sequence: CDR1 LNHDA, CDR2 SQIVND (reference sequence). V shed 9 bases, J shed 4 bases, and the junction held 11 bases outside the gene matches. The CDR3 is 15 residues long.

The rearrangement links TRBV5-1 to TRBJ2-3, with a tentative D call TRBD2 (5 bases). This CDR3 has 13 amino acids. Deletions cut 3 bases from V and 4 bases from J, with 9 bases between. The germline V gene encodes CDR1 SGHRS and CDR2 YFSETQ. CDR3 region: CASSSLGADTQYF. DNA of the CDR3: TGCGCCAGCAGCTCACTAGGCGCAGATACGCAGTATTTT.

This chain links TRBV11-2 with TRBJ2-1, with D hard to call. Germline CDR1 reads SGHAT; CDR2 reads FQNNGV. Trimming took off 5 bases at V and 5 bases at J, with 7 bases between the two ends. The CDR3 is made up of 12 amino acids. The DNA of the CDR3 is TGTGCCAGCAGCCGTTTAAACAATGAGCAGTTCTTC. This encodes CASSRLNNEQFF. Full variable domain (outside the CDR3, taken from reference TRBV11-2 and TRBJ2-1): EAGVAQSPRYKIIEKRQSVAFWCNPISGHATLYWYQQILGQGPKLLIQFQNNGVVDDSQLPKDRFSAERLKGVDSTLKIQPAKLEDSAVYLCASSRLNNEQFFGPGTRLTVL.

The CDR3, as DNA: TGTGCCATAAAACAGGGATCCAATAATGAGCAGTTCTTC. Protein product: CAIKQGSNNEQFF. The rearrangement uses TRBV2 and TRBJ2-1; the D gene is possibly TRBD1 (6 bases). This CDR3 contains 13 residues. Looked up from germline, CDR1 is SNHLY and CDR2 is FYNNEI. The germline V and J ends were trimmed by 10 bases and 7 bases, with 17 bases remaining between them.

The V call is TRBV28, the J call TRBJ1-1; maybe TRBD1 (5 bases). V lost 6 bases to trimming and J lost 5 bases, with 16 bases between them. This CDR3 is built from 14 residues. CDR1 and CDR2 from the germline V gene are MDHEN and SYDVKM. DNA for the CDR3: TGTGCCAGCAGCCCGGGGGGAGTGGGGACTGAAGCTTTCTTT. Its protein is CASSPGGVGTEAFF.

The chain couples TRBV19 to TRBJ2-2; tentatively, D is TRBD1 (6 bases). From germline, CDR1 is LNHDA and CDR2 SQIVND (reference sequence). The CDR3 is 14 residues long. Between the trimmed V and J ends, which lost 7 bases and 5 bases, there was a span of 14 bases. CDR3 bases: TGTGCCAGTATGCCAGGGGCAGGTACCGGGGAGCTGTTTTTT. Residues: CASMPGAGTGELFF.